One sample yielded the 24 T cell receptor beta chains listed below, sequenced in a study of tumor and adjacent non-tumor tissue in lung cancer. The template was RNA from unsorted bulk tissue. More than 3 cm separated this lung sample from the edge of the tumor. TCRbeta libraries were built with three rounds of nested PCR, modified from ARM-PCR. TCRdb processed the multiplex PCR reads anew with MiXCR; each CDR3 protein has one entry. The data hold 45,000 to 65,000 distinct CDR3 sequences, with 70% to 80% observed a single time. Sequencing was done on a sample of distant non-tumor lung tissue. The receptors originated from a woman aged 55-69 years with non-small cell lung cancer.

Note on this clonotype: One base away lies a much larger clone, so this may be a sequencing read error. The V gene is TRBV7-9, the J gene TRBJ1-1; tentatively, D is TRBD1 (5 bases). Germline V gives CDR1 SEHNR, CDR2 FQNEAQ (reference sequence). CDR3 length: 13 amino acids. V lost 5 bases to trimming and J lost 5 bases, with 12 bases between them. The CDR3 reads CASSAGGKTEAFF. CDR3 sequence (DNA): TGTGCCAGCAGCGCGGGGGGGAAGACTGAAGCTTTCTTT.

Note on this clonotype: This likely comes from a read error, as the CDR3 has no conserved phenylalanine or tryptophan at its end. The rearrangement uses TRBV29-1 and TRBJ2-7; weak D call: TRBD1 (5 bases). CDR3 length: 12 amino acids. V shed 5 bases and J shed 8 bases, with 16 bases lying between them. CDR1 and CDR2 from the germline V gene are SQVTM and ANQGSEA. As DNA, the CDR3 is TGCAGCGTTCAGGGTTTTAGGTACAAGCAGTACTCC. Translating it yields CSVQGFRYKQYS.

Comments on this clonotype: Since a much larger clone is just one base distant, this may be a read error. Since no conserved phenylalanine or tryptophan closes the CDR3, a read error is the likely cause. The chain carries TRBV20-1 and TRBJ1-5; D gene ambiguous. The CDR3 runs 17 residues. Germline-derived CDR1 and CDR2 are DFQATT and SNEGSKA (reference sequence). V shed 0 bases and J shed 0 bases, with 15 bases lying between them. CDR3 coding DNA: TGCAGTGCTAGAGAATCTAGGGCAGGTTCTAGCAATCAGCCCCAGCATCTT. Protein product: CSARESRAGSSNQPQHL.

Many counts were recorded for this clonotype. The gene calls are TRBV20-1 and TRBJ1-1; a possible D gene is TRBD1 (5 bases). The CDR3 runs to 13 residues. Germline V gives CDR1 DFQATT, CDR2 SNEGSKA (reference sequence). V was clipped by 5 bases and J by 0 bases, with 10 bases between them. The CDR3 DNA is TGCAGTGCTCGGACACCAGTGAACACTGAAGCTTTCTTT. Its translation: CSARTPVNTEAFF.

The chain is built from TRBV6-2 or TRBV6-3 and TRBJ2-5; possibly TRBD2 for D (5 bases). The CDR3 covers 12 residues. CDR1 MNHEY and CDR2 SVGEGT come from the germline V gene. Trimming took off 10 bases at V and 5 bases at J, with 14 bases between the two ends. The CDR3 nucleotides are TGTGCCAACAGACGGACGGGGGAGACCCAGTACTTC. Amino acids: CANRRTGETQYF.

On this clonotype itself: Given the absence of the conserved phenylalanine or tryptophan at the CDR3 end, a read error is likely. CDR3 coding DNA: TGTGCCAGCAGTATTCCGGGGATGCTGGACTACACCCTC. Amino acids: CASSIPGMLDYTL. This chain connects TRBV12-3 or TRBV12-4 to TRBJ1-2; no reliable D call. Trimming left V 5 bases short and J 10 bases short, with 17 bases between. The CDR3 is made up of 13 amino acids.

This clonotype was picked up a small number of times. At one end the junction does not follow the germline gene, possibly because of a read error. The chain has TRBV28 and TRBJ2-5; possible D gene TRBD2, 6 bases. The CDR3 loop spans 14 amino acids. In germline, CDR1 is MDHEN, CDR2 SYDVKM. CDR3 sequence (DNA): TGTACCAGCAGCCCACCGGGGGAGAAGGAGACCCAGTACTTC. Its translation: CTSSPPGEKETQYF.

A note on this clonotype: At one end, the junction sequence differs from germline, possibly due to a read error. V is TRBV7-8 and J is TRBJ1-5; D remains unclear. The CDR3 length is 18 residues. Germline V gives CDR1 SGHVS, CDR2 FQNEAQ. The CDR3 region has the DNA TGTGCCAGCAGCTTACTGGCGGGTGTGCCGTATAGCGATCAGCCCCAGCATTTT. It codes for CASSLLAGVPYSDQPQHF.

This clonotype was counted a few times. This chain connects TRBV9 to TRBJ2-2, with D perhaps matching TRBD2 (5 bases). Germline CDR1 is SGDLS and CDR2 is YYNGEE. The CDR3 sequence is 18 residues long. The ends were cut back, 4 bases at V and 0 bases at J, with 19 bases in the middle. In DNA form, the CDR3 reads TGTGCCAGCAGCTCCCCCCGCTACTCGCGGGCGAACACCGGGGAGCTGTTTTTT. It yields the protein CASSSPRYSRANTGELFF.

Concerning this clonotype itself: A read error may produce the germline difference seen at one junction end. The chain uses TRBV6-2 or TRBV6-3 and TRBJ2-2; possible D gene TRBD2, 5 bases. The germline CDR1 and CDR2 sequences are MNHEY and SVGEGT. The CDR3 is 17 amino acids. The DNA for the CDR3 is TGTGTCAGCTGTTTCACTCAACAGAGGGCCAACACCGGGGAGCTGTTTTTT. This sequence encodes CVSCFTQQRANTGELFF.

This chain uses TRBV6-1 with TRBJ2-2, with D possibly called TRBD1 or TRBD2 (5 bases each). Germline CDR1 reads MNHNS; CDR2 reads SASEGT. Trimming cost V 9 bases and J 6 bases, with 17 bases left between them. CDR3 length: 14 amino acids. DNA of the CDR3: TGTGCCAGGAACATCTGGGGGTACCCCGGGGAGCTGTTTTTT. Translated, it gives CARNIWGYPGELFF.

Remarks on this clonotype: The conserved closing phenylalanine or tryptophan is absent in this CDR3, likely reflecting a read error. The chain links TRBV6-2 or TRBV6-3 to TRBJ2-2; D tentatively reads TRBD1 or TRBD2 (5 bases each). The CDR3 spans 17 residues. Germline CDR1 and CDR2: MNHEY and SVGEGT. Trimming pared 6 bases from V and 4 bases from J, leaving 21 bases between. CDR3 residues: CASSGIKGHGGTGELFI. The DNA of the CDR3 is TGTGCCAGCAGCGGAATCAAAGGACATGGGGGCACCGGGGAGCTGTTTATT.

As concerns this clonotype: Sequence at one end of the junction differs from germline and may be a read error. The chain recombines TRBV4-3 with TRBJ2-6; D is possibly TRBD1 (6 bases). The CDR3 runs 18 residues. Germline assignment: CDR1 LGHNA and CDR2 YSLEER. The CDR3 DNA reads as TGCGCCAGCAGCCAAGATGTGGCAGGGGCAGCTGGGGCCAACTTCCTGAGTTTC. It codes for CASSQDVAGAAGANFLSF.

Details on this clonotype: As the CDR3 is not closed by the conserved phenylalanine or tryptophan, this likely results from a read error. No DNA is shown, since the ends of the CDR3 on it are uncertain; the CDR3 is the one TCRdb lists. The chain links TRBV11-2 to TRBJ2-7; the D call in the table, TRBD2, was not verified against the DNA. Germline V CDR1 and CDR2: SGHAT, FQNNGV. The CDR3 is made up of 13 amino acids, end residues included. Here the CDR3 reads CASSLQRVGRRDL.

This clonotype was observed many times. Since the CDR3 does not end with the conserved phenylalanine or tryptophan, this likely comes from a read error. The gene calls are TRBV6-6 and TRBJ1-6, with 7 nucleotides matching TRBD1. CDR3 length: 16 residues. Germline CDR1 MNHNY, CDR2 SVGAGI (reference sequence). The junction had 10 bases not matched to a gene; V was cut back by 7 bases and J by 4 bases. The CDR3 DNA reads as TGTGCCAGCACATTTACTTCGGGACAGTATAATTCACCCCTCCACCTT. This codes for CASTFTSGQYNSPLHL.

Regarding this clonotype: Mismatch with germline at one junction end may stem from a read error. As DNA, the CDR3 is TGTGCCAACAGTAGGACAGGGGACGCCGGGGAGCTGTCTTTT. Protein: CANSRTGDAGELSF. The V and J genes are TRBV6-2 or TRBV6-3 and TRBJ2-2; 9 nucleotides agree with TRBD1. This CDR3 is 14 amino acids long. Germline V lookup: CDR1 MNHEY, CDR2 SVGEGT.

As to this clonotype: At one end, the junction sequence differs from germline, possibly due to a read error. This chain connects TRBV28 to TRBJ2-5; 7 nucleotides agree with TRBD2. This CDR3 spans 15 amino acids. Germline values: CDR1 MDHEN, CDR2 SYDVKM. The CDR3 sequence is CVSSSLARGGETHYF. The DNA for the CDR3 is TGTGTCAGCAGTTCACTAGCGAGGGGAGGGGAGACCCATTACTTC. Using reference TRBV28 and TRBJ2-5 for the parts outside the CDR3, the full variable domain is DVKVTQSSRYLVKRTGEKVFLECVQDMDHENMFWYRQDPGLGLRLIYFSYDVKMKEKGDIPEGYSVSREKKERFSLILESASTNQTSMYLCVSSSLARGGETHYFGPGTRLLVL.

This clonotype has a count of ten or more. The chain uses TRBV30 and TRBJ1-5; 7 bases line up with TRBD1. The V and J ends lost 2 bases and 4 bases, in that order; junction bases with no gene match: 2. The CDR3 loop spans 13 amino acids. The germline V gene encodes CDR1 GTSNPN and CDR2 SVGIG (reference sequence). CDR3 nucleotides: TGTGCCTGGAGTACGGGACAGAATCAGCCCCAGCATTTT. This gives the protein CAWSTGQNQPQHF.

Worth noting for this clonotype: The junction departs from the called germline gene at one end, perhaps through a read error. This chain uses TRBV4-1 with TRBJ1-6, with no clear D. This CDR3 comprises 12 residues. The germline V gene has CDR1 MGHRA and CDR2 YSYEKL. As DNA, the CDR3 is TGTGCCAGCAGCCAACACGGCTGGCCCCTCCACTTT. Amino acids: CASSQHGWPLHF.

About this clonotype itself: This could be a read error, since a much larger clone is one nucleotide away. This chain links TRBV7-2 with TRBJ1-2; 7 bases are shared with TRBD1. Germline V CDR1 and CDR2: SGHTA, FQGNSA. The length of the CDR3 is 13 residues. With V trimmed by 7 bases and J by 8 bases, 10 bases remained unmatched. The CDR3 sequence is CASTLTRGLGYTF. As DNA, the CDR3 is TGTGCCAGCACCCTCACGAGGGGGCTAGGCTACACCTTC.

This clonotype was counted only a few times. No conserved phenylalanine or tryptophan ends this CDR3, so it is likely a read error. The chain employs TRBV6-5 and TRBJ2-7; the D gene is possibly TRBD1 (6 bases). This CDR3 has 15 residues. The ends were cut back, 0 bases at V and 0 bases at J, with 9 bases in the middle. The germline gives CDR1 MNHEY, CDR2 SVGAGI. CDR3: CASSYSTGISYEQYI. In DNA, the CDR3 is TGTGCCAGCAGTTACTCAACAGGGATCTCCTACGAGCAGTACATC.

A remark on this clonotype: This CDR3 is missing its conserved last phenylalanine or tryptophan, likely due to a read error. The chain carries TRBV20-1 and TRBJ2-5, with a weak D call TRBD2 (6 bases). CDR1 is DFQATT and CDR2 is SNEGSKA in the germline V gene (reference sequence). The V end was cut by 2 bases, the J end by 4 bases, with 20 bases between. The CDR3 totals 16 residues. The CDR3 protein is CSARKQMATRPETQYS. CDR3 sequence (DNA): TGCAGTGCTAGAAAACAGATGGCGACTAGGCCAGAGACCCAGTACTCC.

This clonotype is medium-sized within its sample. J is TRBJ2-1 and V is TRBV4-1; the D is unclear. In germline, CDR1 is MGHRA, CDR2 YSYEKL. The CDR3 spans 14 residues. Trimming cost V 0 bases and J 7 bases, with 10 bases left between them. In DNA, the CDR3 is TGCGCCAGCAGCCAAGAGGCAACCGTGAATGAGCAGTTCTTC. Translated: CASSQEATVNEQFF.

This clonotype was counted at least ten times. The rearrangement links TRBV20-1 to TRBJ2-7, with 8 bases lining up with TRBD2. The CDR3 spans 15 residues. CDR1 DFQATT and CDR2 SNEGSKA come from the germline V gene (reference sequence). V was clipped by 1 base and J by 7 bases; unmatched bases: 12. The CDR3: CSARAVRGDPNEQYF. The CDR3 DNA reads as TGCAGTGCTAGAGCTGTGCGGGGGGACCCCAATGAGCAGTACTTC.